A single sample gave rise to the 19 T cell receptor beta chains below, sequenced in a study of OX40 agonist ivuxolimab in advanced cancers. Only in-frame clones appear in the TCRdb table, and some are missing; sequencing was by immunoSEQ multiplex PCR. The sample contains some 52,000 clones, 85% to 90% of which appear only once. Sample: CD4+ or CD8+ T cells sorted from blood, taken in a trial of the OX40 agonist ivuxolimab. All receptors derive from an adult with an advanced solid tumor such as melanoma, head and neck, liver or kidney cancer.

The rearrangement links TRBV4-2 to TRBJ1-3, with D unresolved. CDR1 and CDR2 from the germline V gene are LGHNA and YNFKEQ. The CDR3 is 17 amino acids. V was clipped by 0 bases and J by 2 bases, with 14 bases between them. CDR3 in DNA: TGTGCCAGCAGCCAAGAGAATGGGGTATTTACTGGAAACACCATATATTTT. This gives the protein CASSQENGVFTGNTIYF.

The rearrangement links TRBV27 to TRBJ1-2; D not resolved. Germline lookup yields CDR1 MNHEY and CDR2 SMNVEV (reference sequence). The CDR3 is 13 residues long. V shed 6 bases and J shed 9 bases, with 17 bases lying between them. The CDR3 protein is CASSPGPSSRYTF. Here the CDR3 DNA reads TGTGCCAGCAGCCCCGGGCCCTCGTCCCGCTACACCTTC.

The gene calls are TRBV29-1 and TRBJ1-6; 9 bases line up with TRBD1. The ends lost 3 bases at V and 8 bases at J; junction bases unmatched: 23. The CDR3 extends over 20 amino acids. Germline V gives CDR1 SQVTM, CDR2 ANQGSEA. The CDR3 DNA is TGCAGCGTTGAGGGAGTAGTGGGACAGGGTCTTACCTGGGTGGATTCACCCCTCCACTTT. Translation: CSVEGVVGQGLTWVDSPLHF.

The V call is TRBV6-5, the J call TRBJ1-2; a weak D match, TRBD1 (5 bases). There are 14 residues in the CDR3. The V gene's germline CDR1 is MNHEY and CDR2 SVGAGI. V was clipped by 0 bases and J by 7 bases, with 12 bases between them. This CDR3 reads CASSYSDQRGGYTF. The CDR3 DNA reads as TGTGCCAGCAGTTACTCGGACCAAAGGGGTGGCTACACCTTC.

The genes are TRBV6-6 and TRBJ2-3; D gene ambiguous. V lost 0 bases, J lost 2 bases, and 6 bases lay in between. The CDR3 loop spans 14 amino acids. CDR1 is MNHNY, CDR2 SVGAGI, per germline (reference sequence). CDR3 amino acids: CASSYSSLTDTQYF. In nucleotides, the CDR3 is TGTGCCAGCAGTTACTCGTCCCTCACAGATACGCAGTATTTT.

J is TRBJ2-2 and V is TRBV7-3; D is possibly TRBD2 (6 bases). Germline CDR1 reads SGHTA; CDR2 reads FQGTGA. The CDR3 runs to 17 residues. Trimming took 5 bases from V and 5 from J, leaving 21 bases between them. The DNA for the CDR3 is TGTGCCAGCAGCCGAATTACCATGGGAGGCGAGACCGGGGAGCTGTTTTTT. It is translated as CASSRITMGGETGELFF.

The chain is built from TRBV5-5 and TRBJ2-4; a possible D gene is TRBD1 (6 bases). CDR3 length: 13 amino acids. Trimming took 4 bases from V and 6 from J, leaving 11 bases between them. Germline CDR1 is SGHKS and CDR2 is YYEKEE (reference sequence). The CDR3 DNA reads as TGTGCCAGCAGCCCACCACAGGGAAACATTCAGTACTTC. It specifies CASSPPQGNIQYF.

This clone was counted between two and nine times. V and J are TRBV2 and TRBJ2-1; D gene unclear. V was trimmed by 6 bases and J by 5 bases, leaving 11 bases between them. Germline-derived CDR1 and CDR2 are SNHLY and FYNNEI. There are 13 residues in the CDR3. The CDR3 DNA follows: TGTGCCAGCAGGCGCGACCAAGACAATGAGCAGTTCTTC. It yields the protein CASRRDQDNEQFF.

The chain links TRBV30 to TRBJ2-1; a possible D gene is TRBD1 (5 bases). The CDR3 spans 14 residues. CDR1 and CDR2 (germline): GTSNPN, SVGIG (reference sequence). Trimming removed 0 bases at V and 7 bases at J, with 13 bases between. This CDR3 is CAWSVGRRGNEQFF. CDR3 nucleotide sequence: TGTGCCTGGAGTGTGGGGCGGCGAGGTAATGAGCAGTTCTTC.

V and J are TRBV9 and TRBJ2-7; the D gene is possibly TRBD1 (5 bases). V lost 0 bases and J 5 bases, leaving 9 bases between the germline ends. The germline V gene has CDR1 SGDLS and CDR2 YYNGEE. The CDR3 consists of 13 residues. For the CDR3, the DNA is TGTGCCAGCAGCGTAGGCAGGGTAAACGAGCAGTACTTC. Translated, it gives CASSVGRVNEQYF.

J is TRBJ1-1 and V is TRBV14; TRBD1 might be the D (6 bases). The CDR3 length is 15 residues. Trimming took off 5 bases at V and 5 bases at J, with 18 bases between the two ends. The V gene's germline CDR1 is SGHDN and CDR2 FVKESK. CDR3 nucleotides: TGTGCCAGCAGCTTGGGGCAGGGGTCGGCGACTGAAGCTTTCTTT. It translates to CASSLGQGSATEAFF.

A few counts support this clone. This chain joins TRBV5-1 and TRBJ2-7; TRBD2 might be the D (6 bases). Trimming removed 7 bases at V and 9 bases at J, with 20 bases between. Germline CDR1 is SGHRS and CDR2 is YFSETQ. There are 13 residues in the CDR3. The CDR3 DNA reads as TGCGCCAGCGGCGAGGGGAGTGGGGGGTTGCAGTACTTC. Translated, it gives CASGEGSGGLQYF.

The chain has TRBV7-9 and TRBJ2-3; the D gene is possibly TRBD1 (5 bases). In germline, CDR1 is SEHNR, CDR2 FQNEAQ (reference sequence). V lost 5 bases and J lost 2, with 20 bases in between. The CDR3 runs to 17 residues. CDR3 loop: CASSQLPDSLFTDTQYF. In nucleotides, the CDR3 is TGTGCCAGCAGCCAACTCCCCGACAGCCTATTCACAGATACGCAGTATTTT.

The chain uses TRBV6-5 and TRBJ2-1, with TRBD1 identical over 7 bases. Germline V gene sequence: CDR1 MNHEY, CDR2 SVGAGI. The CDR3 is made up of 16 amino acids. The V and J ends lost 0 bases and 4 bases, in that order; junction bases with no gene match: 6. The CDR3 here is CASSYSSGTVYNEQFF. The CDR3 coding sequence is TGTGCCAGCAGTTACTCCTCCGGGACAGTATACAATGAGCAGTTCTTC.

This clone is medium-sized within its sample. The J gene is TRBJ2-7, the V gene TRBV5-1, with 8 nucleotides matching TRBD1. The germline gives CDR1 SGHRS, CDR2 YFSETQ. There are 14 residues in the CDR3. V dropped 3 bases and J dropped 2; count of bases not matched to a gene: 4. CDR3 region: CASSSRTGTYEQYF. In DNA, the CDR3 is TGCGCCAGCAGCTCCCGGACAGGGACCTACGAGCAGTACTTC.

The chain is built from TRBV6-1 and TRBJ1-4; D gene uncertain. From germline, CDR1 is MNHNS and CDR2 SASEGT. V was trimmed by 1 base and J by 6 bases, leaving 9 bases between them. This CDR3 has 14 amino acids. CDR3 protein: CASSEGSGHEKLFF. CDR3 DNA sequence: TGTGCCAGCAGTGAAGGTTCAGGTCATGAAAAACTGTTTTTT.

This clone was detected only once. The rearrangement joins TRBV6-5 to TRBJ2-2; 9 nucleotides match TRBD2. From germline, CDR1 is MNHEY and CDR2 SVGAGI. The CDR3 extends over 15 amino acids. The V segment lost 6 bases and the J segment 9 bases; nucleotides outside the gene matches: 11. The CDR3 DNA reads as TGTGCCAGCAGCAGTAGCGGGGGCAGGACCCGGGAGCTGTTTTTT. Translating it yields CASSSSGGRTRELFF.

The V and J genes are TRBV27 and TRBJ2-7; D may be TRBD1 (5 bases). Germline V gives CDR1 MNHEY, CDR2 SMNVEV (reference sequence). The CDR3 covers 14 residues. The germline V and J ends were trimmed by 8 bases and 6 bases, with 20 bases remaining between them. CDR3 amino acids: CASSPQGLKIEQYF. For the CDR3, the DNA is TGTGCCAGCTCGCCTCAGGGCCTAAAGATCGAGCAGTACTTC.

This sequence joins TRBV4-1 and TRBJ1-1; no definite D call. CDR1 and CDR2 from the germline V gene are MGHRA and YSYEKL. V lost 3 bases and J lost 4, with 21 bases in between. The CDR3 covers 17 residues. The chain's CDR3 is CASSHPFRTTRGTEAFF. The CDR3 DNA is TGCGCCAGCAGCCACCCTTTCCGGACCACCAGAGGCACTGAAGCTTTCTTT.